This T cell receptor beta chain originates from a study of blood T cell repertoires in COVID-19 (dated by TCRdb to between 2020 and 2021). A note on the overall study: Collaborator samples came from the United States, Italy and Spain and covered acute and convalescent phases of COVID-19. The prospective study material was composed of cDNA or gDNA derived from T cells, B-cell-depleted T cells, or PBMCs. The dataset comprised deeply sampled blood TCRbeta repertoires from subjects exposed to, actively infected with, or recovered from COVID-19. The repertoires were made available in a free public database intended to serve as a resource for research on the immune response to SARS-CoV-2. Samples were obtained from the ongoing ImmuneRACE study (first 160 participants) and from 1,254 subjects provided by 6 global collaborators. The sample metadata nearly always contained a de-identified subject ID, COVID-19 status, age in years and sex. HLA class I and class II types, where available, came from metadata supplied by the sample provider rather than from assay-based typing.

This clone came up once. No cognate antigen has been identified for it. One base away there is no much larger clone; base qualities are not given. From its cysteine to its phenylalanine, the CDR3 spans 13 amino acids. Only CDR3 DNA is held: 39 bases, read in frame from base 1. In the germline V gene, CDR1 corresponds to LGHNT and CDR2 to FRNRAP. Deletion took 5 bases off V and 1 base off J, with a span of 8 bases between the germline ends. Study-wide findings and limitations: Clinical and demographic metadata were provided uncurated, with the amount varying by source and participant.

The immunoSEQ Assay, a bias-controlled multiplex PCR, was used to amplify TCRbeta CDR3 regions from genomic DNA. The study's processing was this. The number of nucleated cells in each sample was estimated by amplification of reference gene primers within the assay. Sequence reads were collapsed and filtered to measure the absolute abundance of every unique TCRbeta CDR3 rearrangement. For each sample, productive Simpson clonality was calculated by taking the square root of Simpson's diversity index across productive rearrangements. In TCRdb, the immuneACCESS table is reduced to in-frame sequences with V and J assigned. These tables do not hold every clone; where another copy was compared, an unresolved V gene accounts for under half, and the others remain unexplained. That table gives V, J and clone size, and the DNA gave D and trimming. This sample holds about 170,000 clones; roughly nine tenths were observed only once. The ten most abundant clones make up roughly 7% of the sample.

Collaborating institutions collected whole blood in K2EDTA tubes following their own protocols. For TCRbeta analysis, collaborators shipped samples in one of three forms: frozen whole blood, isolated PBMCs, or DNA extracted from either of those sample types. Input material: peripheral blood. This TCR derives from a woman aged 80 or older in a cohort sampled during active or convalescent COVID-19. The chain is assembled from TRBV12-5 and TRBJ1-1, with TRBD1 as a weak D call on 5 bases. The CDR3 loop reads CASGPDRNTEAFF. The nucleotides are TGTGCTAGTGGTCCTGACAGGAACACTGAAGCTTTCTTT.